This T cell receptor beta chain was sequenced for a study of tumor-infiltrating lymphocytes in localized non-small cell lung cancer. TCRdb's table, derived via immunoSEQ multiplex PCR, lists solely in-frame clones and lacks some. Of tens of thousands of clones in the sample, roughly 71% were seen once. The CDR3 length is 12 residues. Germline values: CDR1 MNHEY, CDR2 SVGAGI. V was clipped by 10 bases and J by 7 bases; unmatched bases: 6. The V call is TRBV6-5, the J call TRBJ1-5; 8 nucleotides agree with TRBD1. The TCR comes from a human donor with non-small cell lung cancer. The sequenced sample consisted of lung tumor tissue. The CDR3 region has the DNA TGTGCCACCAGGGGGCTGGGGCAGCCCCAGCATTTT. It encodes CATRGLGQPQHF.